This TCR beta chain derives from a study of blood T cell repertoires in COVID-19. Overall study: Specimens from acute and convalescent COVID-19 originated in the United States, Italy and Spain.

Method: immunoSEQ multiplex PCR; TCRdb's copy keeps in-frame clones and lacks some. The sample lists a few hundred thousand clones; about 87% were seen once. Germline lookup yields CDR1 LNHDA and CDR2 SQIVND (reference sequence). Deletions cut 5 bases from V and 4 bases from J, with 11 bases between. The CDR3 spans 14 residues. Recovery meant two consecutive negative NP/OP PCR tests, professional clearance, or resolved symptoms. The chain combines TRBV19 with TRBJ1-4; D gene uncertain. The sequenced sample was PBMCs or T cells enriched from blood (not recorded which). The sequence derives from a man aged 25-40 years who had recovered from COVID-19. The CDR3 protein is CASSLGQINEKLFF. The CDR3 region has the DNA TGTGCCAGTAGTCTCGGTCAAATTAATGAAAAACTGTTTTTT.